The 21 T cell receptor beta chains in this list originate from one sample, sequenced in a study of blood T cell repertoires in COVID-19 (dated by TCRdb to about 2020). Libraries were built with the immunoSEQ multiplex PCR assay. TCRdb limited this immuneACCESS table to in-frame rearrangements with V and J called. A share of clones is missing; checked studies link under half to unresolved V genes, and the rest is unexplained. In all, the sample holds around 500,000 clones, and approximately 85% of those were seen once. The leading ten clones occupy more than 3% of the sample. The sample consisted of peripheral blood. The receptors derive from a human donor in a cohort sampled during active COVID-19.

This clone was observed a few times. The CDR3: CASSTGTSSYEQYF. The CDR3 region has the DNA TGTGCCAGCAGCACCGGGACTAGCAGCTACGAGCAGTACTTC. The chain combines TRBV5-4 with TRBJ2-7, with 9 bases that match TRBD2. The CDR3 sequence is 14 residues long. Looked up from germline, CDR1 is SGHNT and CDR2 is YYREEE (reference sequence). The V and J ends lost 4 bases and 3 bases, in that order; junction bases with no gene match: 5.

The table lists this clone with a few counts. J is TRBJ2-2 and V is TRBV7-9, with D possibly matching TRBD2 (5 bases). CDR3 size: 15 residues. Germline-derived CDR1 and CDR2 are SEHNR and FQNEAQ (reference sequence). V gave up 11 bases and J gave up 5 bases, with 21 bases separating them. The CDR3 DNA reads TGTGCCTCGCGGGTTGTCGGCCGCGCAACCGGGGAGCTGTTTTTT. This encodes CASRVVGRATGELFF.

CDR3 sequence: CASSSRDSASGGYTF. The CDR3, as DNA: TGTGCCAGCAGTTCCAGGGACAGTGCCTCCGGTGGCTACACCTTC. The chain recombines TRBV27 with TRBJ1-2; 7 bases are a match to TRBD1. The CDR3 has 15 amino acids. With 4 bases clipped from V and 7 bases from J, the junction kept 12 bases outside the gene matches. Germline values: CDR1 MNHEY, CDR2 SMNVEV (reference sequence).

This clone turned up a few times. The rearrangement joins TRBV11-2 to TRBJ2-7; 10 bases are a match to TRBD2. CDR1 and CDR2 from the germline V gene are SGHAT and FQNNGV. J gave up 3 bases and V 4 bases, and 6 bases lay outside the gene matches. The length of the CDR3 is 15 residues. The CDR3 region has the DNA TGTGCCAGCAGCTCCTCAGCGGGAGGGGGCTACGAGCAGTACTTC. Amino acid sequence: CASSSSAGGGYEQYF.

The chain combines TRBV2 with TRBJ1-1; tentatively, D is TRBD1 (6 bases). The CDR3 is 14 residues long. Per the germline V gene, CDR1 is SNHLY and CDR2 is FYNNEI. V lost 7 bases and J lost 2, with 14 bases in between. In DNA form, the CDR3 reads TGTGCCAGCACGGCCCAGGGGCCCAACACTGAAGCTTTCTTT. Amino acid sequence: CASTAQGPNTEAFF.

The rearrangement joins TRBV28 to TRBJ1-3; the D is unclear. V shed 5 bases and J shed 0 bases, with 8 bases lying between them. The germline CDR1 and CDR2 sequences are MDHEN and SYDVKM. The CDR3 totals 14 residues. The CDR3 reads CASSQDLSGNTIYF. CDR3 DNA sequence: TGTGCCAGCAGTCAGGATCTCTCTGGAAACACCATATATTTT.

V is TRBV28 and J is TRBJ2-7; 9 positions agree with TRBD2. The germline V gene encodes CDR1 MDHEN and CDR2 SYDVKM. V lost 2 bases to trimming and J lost 3 bases; unmatched junction nucleotides: 2. CDR3 length: 14 residues. The DNA of the CDR3 is TGTGCCAGCAGTTTACTAGCGGGAAACTACGAGCAGTACTTC. It encodes CASSLLAGNYEQYF.

The J gene is TRBJ1-6, the V gene TRBV9; D is undetermined. Germline values: CDR1 SGDLS, CDR2 YYNGEE. Trimming took 3 bases from V and 9 from J, leaving 13 bases between them. The CDR3 contains 14 residues. The DNA for the CDR3 is TGTGCCAGCAGCGCCGACATGACGACTTCACCCCTCCACTTT. This encodes CASSADMTTSPLHF.

This clone was observed a handful of times. J is TRBJ1-1 and V is TRBV2, with D perhaps matching TRBD1 (5 bases). The CDR3 length is 15 residues. Deletions cut 7 bases from V and 2 bases from J, with 17 bases between. Germline values: CDR1 SNHLY, CDR2 FYNNEI. The DNA of the CDR3 is TGTGCCAGCAAGAGTACAGGTATCGGAAACACTGAAGCTTTCTTT. Protein: CASKSTGIGNTEAFF.

A few counts support this clone. This chain joins TRBV7-2 and TRBJ2-3, with unresolved D. Germline assignment: CDR1 SGHTA and CDR2 FQGNSA. V dropped 0 bases and J dropped 6 bases, with 10 bases sitting between them. The CDR3 runs to 14 residues. The CDR3, as DNA: TGTGCCAGCAGCTTAGCGCACTCCGGGGATACGCAGTATTTT. Its translation is CASSLAHSGDTQYF.

The chain uses TRBV5-5 and TRBJ2-5, with D possibly TRBD2 on 5 matching bases. V was trimmed by 1 base and J by 1 base, leaving 11 bases between them. Germline V CDR1 and CDR2: SGHKS, YYEKEE (reference sequence). This CDR3 spans 15 amino acids. The CDR3 DNA follows: TGTGCCAGCAGCTTGAGGACGGGGTTCCAAGAGACCCAGTACTTC. As protein: CASSLRTGFQETQYF.

V usage is TRBV11-2 and J usage is TRBJ2-1, with D maybe TRBD2 (6 bases). The germline CDR1 and CDR2 sequences are SGHAT and FQNNGV. V was clipped by 3 bases and J by 8 bases, with 14 bases between them. The CDR3 runs to 14 residues. CDR3: CASSFDFGGDEQFF. Here the CDR3 DNA reads TGTGCCAGCAGCTTCGACTTTGGCGGGGATGAGCAGTTCTTC.

J is TRBJ2-7 and V is TRBV3-1 (or the pseudogene TRBV3-2); weak D call: TRBD2 (5 bases). CDR3 length equals 14 residues. V lost 6 bases and J 1 base, leaving 13 bases between the germline ends. CDR1 is LGHDT and CDR2 is YNNKEL in the germline V gene (reference sequence). CDR3 coding DNA: TGTGCCAGCAGTCCTAGGAGCGGTTCCTACGAGCAGTACTTC. This translates into CASSPRSGSYEQYF.

V usage is TRBV27 and J usage is TRBJ2-5, with 8 bases matching TRBD2. V was pared by 5 bases and J by 7 bases, with 12 bases of the junction left unmatched. CDR1 and CDR2 (germline): MNHEY, SMNVEV (reference sequence). The CDR3 runs to 15 residues. The chain's CDR3 is CASSQISGGGVTQYF. As DNA, the CDR3 is TGTGCCAGCAGTCAAATAAGCGGGGGAGGCGTGACCCAGTACTTC.

The chain combines TRBV19 with TRBJ2-1; a possible D gene is TRBD2 (5 bases). Germline V gene data show CDR1 as LNHDA and CDR2 as SQIVND (reference sequence). The CDR3 covers 17 residues. Trimming took 4 bases from V and 0 from J, leaving 16 bases between them. The CDR3 loop reads CASSTGRTVISYNEQFF. The CDR3 DNA reads TGTGCCAGTAGTACCGGAAGGACTGTGATCTCCTACAATGAGCAGTTCTTC.

The gene calls are TRBV11-2 and TRBJ2-2; 7 bases are a match to TRBD2. Germline trimming cut 4 bases from V and 2 bases from J; bases unmatched to any gene: 7. The germline V gene has CDR1 SGHAT and CDR2 FQNNGV. The CDR3 runs to 16 residues. CDR3 amino acids: CASSSKGTKNTGELFF. CDR3 in DNA: TGTGCCAGCAGCTCCAAAGGGACTAAAAACACCGGGGAGCTGTTTTTT.

The chain recombines TRBV7-8 with TRBJ2-3; D unresolved. This CDR3 is 11 amino acids long. V dropped 3 bases and J dropped 6 bases, with 4 bases sitting between them. Germline values: CDR1 SGHVS, CDR2 FQNEAQ. The DNA for the CDR3 is TGTGCCAGCAGCTTTATTGATACGCAGTATTTT. It encodes CASSFIDTQYF.

CDR3: CASSPTGGWETQYF. The DNA for the CDR3 is TGTGCCAGCAGCCCGACAGGGGGCTGGGAGACCCAGTACTTC. This chain uses TRBV3-1 (or the pseudogene TRBV3-2) with TRBJ2-5; 10 bases fit TRBD1. V dropped 4 bases and J dropped 5; count of bases not matched to a gene: 4. Germline values: CDR1 LGHDT, CDR2 YNNKEL (reference sequence). The CDR3 contains 14 residues.

DNA of the CDR3: TGTGCCAGCAGCCCCGGGACTCTATCTAACTATGGCTACACCTTC. Protein: CASSPGTLSNYGYTF. The rearrangement joins TRBV7-9 to TRBJ1-2; TRBD1 might be the D (5 bases). CDR3 size: 15 residues. Trimming pared 5 bases from V and 0 bases from J, leaving 13 bases between. Germline V lookup: CDR1 SEHNR, CDR2 FQNEAQ (reference sequence). Drawing the rest from reference TRBV7-9 and TRBJ1-2, the complete variable domain is DTGVSQNPRHKITKRGQNVTFRCDPISEHNRLYWYRQTLGQGPEFLTYFQNEAQLEKSRLLSDRFSAERPKGSFSTLEIQRTEQGDSAMYLCASSPGTLSNYGYTFGSGTRLTVV.

This CDR3 is CATSRSGTSIKTQYF. The CDR3 bases are TGTGCCACCAGCAGATCCGGGACTAGTATAAAGACCCAGTACTTC. This chain uses TRBV15 with TRBJ2-5; 8 positions agree with TRBD2. Unmatched junction bases numbered 8, after V lost 2 bases and J lost 6 bases. Per germline, CDR1 LNHNV and CDR2 YYDKDF (reference sequence). The CDR3 runs to 15 residues.

V usage is TRBV18 and J usage is TRBJ1-3; D may be TRBD1 (6 bases). The CDR3 sequence is 16 residues long. CDR1 and CDR2 from the germline V gene are KGHSH and LQKENI. V was pared by 2 bases and J by 0 bases, with 11 bases between. The CDR3 sequence is CASSPVGTSSGNTIYF. The CDR3 DNA sequence: TGTGCCAGCTCACCAGTGGGGACAAGCTCTGGAAACACCATATATTTT.